This TCR beta chain is from a study of shared clonotypes between healthy human individuals. Using immunoSEQ multiplex PCR, the repertoire was profiled, and TCRdb retains in-frame clones only, with some absent. The table includes millions of clones, more than 90% detected once. V gave up 0 bases and J gave up 1 base, with 6 bases separating them. The CDR3 length is 14 residues. Germline loops: CDR1 LNHNV, CDR2 YYDKDF (reference sequence). This rearrangement joins TRBV15 to TRBJ1-1; D is unclear. The clonotype was recovered from a young man in good health. The sample comprised naive CD4+ T cells sorted from blood. Subset in this sample: CD45RA+ positively selected. CDR3 sequence (DNA): TGTGCCACCAGCAGAGATAACTGGAACACTGAAGCTTTCTTT. The encoded protein is CATSRDNWNTEAFF.